These 11 T cell receptor beta chains were sequenced from one sample in a study of blood T cell repertoires in COVID-19. Here immunoSEQ multiplex PCR was the method, and the copy in TCRdb shows in-frame clones only, minus some. Of 80,000 or so clones listed, around three quarters were seen once; the top ten hold around 6%. The sequenced sample was peripheral blood. The receptor source for this set is a man aged 50-59 years with active or convalescent COVID-19.

The genes are TRBV7-2 and TRBJ2-3, with D perhaps matching TRBD2 (7 bases). Per germline, CDR1 SGHTA and CDR2 FQGNSA. Between the trimmed V and J ends, which lost 1 base and 2 bases, there was a span of 10 bases. CDR3 length: 15 amino acids. The CDR3 region has the DNA TGTGCCAGCAGCTTAGGGGGGGGCCTCACAGATACGCAGTATTTT. It codes for CASSLGGGLTDTQYF.

The chain combines TRBV18 with TRBJ2-3; 10 bases are shared with TRBD2. This CDR3 region has 16 residues. Trimming cost V 3 bases and J 2 bases; bases outside gene matches: 5. The germline CDR1 and CDR2 sequences are KGHSH and LQKENI. CDR3 loop: CASSPTSGSSTDTQYF. The CDR3 region has the DNA TGTGCCAGCTCACCGACTAGCGGGTCCTCCACAGATACGCAGTATTTT.

The chain recombines TRBV18 with TRBJ1-4; D uncertain. This CDR3 contains 15 residues. Germline CDR1 reads KGHSH; CDR2 reads LQKENI. The germline V and J ends were trimmed by 6 bases and 4 bases, with 15 bases remaining between them. The CDR3 DNA reads as TGTGCCAGCTCGATACTGCCCCCCGGTAATGAAAAACTGTTTTTT. Translated, it gives CASSILPPGNEKLFF.

This sequence joins TRBV5-1 and TRBJ1-6; unclear D gene. This CDR3 is built from 14 residues. Trimming removed 2 bases from V and 9 bases from J, with 12 bases in between. The germline gives CDR1 SGHRS, CDR2 YFSETQ. CDR3 loop: CASSFGRESSPLHF. As DNA, the CDR3 is TGCGCCAGCAGCTTCGGGCGGGAATCTTCACCCCTCCACTTT.

The chain employs TRBV10-3 and TRBJ2-3, with D possibly matching TRBD1 (6 bases). This CDR3 has 13 residues. V lost 9 bases, J lost 2 bases, and 12 bases lay in between. Germline CDR1 is ENHRY and CDR2 is SYGVKD. CDR3 residues: CAIGGRNTDTQYF. The DNA of the CDR3 is TGTGCCATAGGGGGACGGAACACAGATACGCAGTATTTT.

This clone came up once. For the CDR3, the DNA is TGTGCCAGTCGGACAGGGGGAACTCCCGCCAATCAGCCCCAGCATTTT. As protein: CASRTGGTPANQPQHF. The chain uses TRBV19 and TRBJ1-5, with 10 bases aligning to TRBD1. The ends lost 8 bases at V and 3 bases at J; junction bases unmatched: 10. This CDR3 has 16 residues. CDR1 and CDR2 (germline): LNHDA, SQIVND (reference sequence). Drawing the rest from reference TRBV19 and TRBJ1-5, the complete variable domain is DGGITQSPKYLFRKEGQNVTLSCEQNLNHDAMYWYRQDPGQGLRLIYYSQIVNDFQKGDIAEGYSVSREKKESFPLTVTSAQKNPTAFYLCASRTGGTPANQPQHFGDGTRLSIL.

The rearrangement links TRBV4-1 to TRBJ2-2; D is possibly TRBD1 (6 bases). V shed 5 bases and J shed 10 bases, with 26 bases lying between them. Germline loops: CDR1 MGHRA, CDR2 YSYEKL. The length of the CDR3 is 17 residues. CDR3 sequence reads: CASSNGGLKRGLVELFF. The CDR3 DNA reads as TGCGCCAGCAGCAATGGGGGCTTGAAGCGCGGGTTGGTGGAGCTGTTTTTT.

This clone was observed a few times. The chain uses TRBV6-5 and TRBJ2-7; D perhaps matches TRBD1 (5 bases). With 4 bases removed from V and 5 bases from J, the gap between germline ends came to 18 bases. CDR1 and CDR2 (germline): MNHEY, SVGAGI. The CDR3 is 15 residues long. The CDR3 DNA sequence: TGTGCCAGCAGTTCCCTACAGGTGTTTGGGGACGAGCAGTACTTC. It encodes CASSSLQVFGDEQYF.

The rearrangement joins TRBV7-3 to TRBJ2-5, with 7 bases identical to TRBD2. The germline gives CDR1 SGHTA, CDR2 FQGTGA. CDR3 length equals 13 residues. Trimming cost V 5 bases and J 5 bases; bases outside gene matches: 5. CDR3 DNA sequence: TGTGCCAGCAGCCGGGACTACCGCGAGACCCAGTACTTC. Its protein product is CASSRDYRETQYF.

CDR3 sequence reads: CAISEGQGLGTDTQYF. In DNA, the CDR3 is TGTGCCATCAGTGAGGGACAGGGGTTGGGCACAGATACGCAGTATTTT. The chain carries TRBV10-3 and TRBJ2-3, with TRBD1 matching 9 bases. V lost 2 bases to trimming and J lost 1 base; unmatched junction nucleotides: 4. Germline CDR1 is ENHRY and CDR2 is SYGVKD. The CDR3 has 16 amino acids.

In this sample, this clone turned up a few times. The rearrangement links TRBV18 to TRBJ2-3; tentative D call: TRBD1 (5 bases). Germline CDR1 reads KGHSH; CDR2 reads LQKENI. The CDR3 length is 14 residues. The V gene lost 1 base and the J gene lost 6 bases, with 11 bases spanning the gap. Written as DNA, the CDR3 is TGTGCCAGCTCACCACAGGGGCAGGACGATACGCAGTATTTT. It codes for CASSPQGQDDTQYF.